Below, 32 T cell receptor beta chains from the same sample are listed, as sequenced in a study of blood T cell repertoires in COVID-19. Assay: immunoSEQ multiplex PCR; the TCRdb copy retains only in-frame clones and omits some. Altogether 440,000 or so clones are present, roughly 90% being singletons, with the ten largest covering under 2%. Specimen: peripheral blood. Source of these receptors: a woman in her forties with COVID-19, enrolled during active disease.

About this clone itself: A far larger clone is one nucleotide away, so this likely arose from a read error. The chain uses TRBV9 and TRBJ2-2, with D uncertain. Germline CDR1 is SGDLS and CDR2 is YYNGEE. This CDR3 contains 13 residues. Deletions cut 5 bases from V and 1 base from J, with 6 bases between. CDR3 in amino acids: CASRAGNTGELFF. CDR3 bases: TGTGCCAGCAGAGCAGGGAACACCGGGGAGCTGTTTTTT. The whole variable domain, filled in from reference TRBV9 and TRBJ2-2, reads DSGVTQTPKHLITATGQRVTLRCSPRSGDLSVYWYQQSLDQGLQFLIQYYNGEERAKGNILERFSAQQFPDLHSELNLSSLELGDSALYFCASRAGNTGELFFGEGSRLTVL.

CDR3 DNA: TGTGCCAGCAGCATGGACAGGGTGAGTCAGCCCCAGCATTTT. It encodes CASSMDRVSQPQHF. The V and J genes are TRBV9 and TRBJ1-5, with 8 positions matching TRBD1. The germline gives CDR1 SGDLS, CDR2 YYNGEE. The CDR3 totals 14 residues. J lost 6 bases, V lost 4 bases, and 6 bases had no gene match.

Remarks on this clone: The junction departs from the called germline gene at one end, perhaps through a read error. J is TRBJ1-5 and V is TRBV6-1, with 8 bases that match TRBD1. The germline V gene encodes CDR1 MNHNS and CDR2 SASEGT. The CDR3 contains 15 residues. CDR3 coding DNA: TGTGCCAGCAGAGAAGCAGGGGGCGCTGGGCAGCCCCAGCATTTT. This gives the protein CASREAGGAGQPQHF.

In this sample, this clone turned up once. The rearrangement links TRBV29-1 to TRBJ1-1; no clear D gene. This CDR3 contains 10 residues. V was trimmed by 7 bases and J by 2 bases, leaving 5 bases between them. CDR1 is SQVTM and CDR2 is ANQGSEA in the germline V gene. CDR3 sequence: CSATNTEAFF. DNA of the CDR3: TGCAGCGCCACAAACACTGAAGCTTTCTTT. Full variable domain (missing parts from reference TRBV29-1 and TRBJ1-1): SAVISQKPSRDICQRGTSLTIQCQVDSQVTMMFWYRQQPGQSLTLIATANQGSEATYESGFVIDKFPISRPNLTFSTLTVSNMSPEDSSIYLCSATNTEAFFGQGTRLTVV.

The chain links TRBV7-3 to TRBJ2-1; D not certain. V was trimmed by 1 base and J by 11 bases, leaving 15 bases between them. CDR1 and CDR2 (germline): SGHTA, FQGTGA. The CDR3 runs 14 residues. The DNA of the CDR3 is TGTGCCAGCAGCTTAAGCCCGAGCGAGGCTAAGCAGTTCTTC. Its protein is CASSLSPSEAKQFF.

The chain recombines TRBV24-1 with TRBJ2-7, with 8 bases that match TRBD1. The trim removed 4 bases at V and 1 base at J, leaving 2 bases unmatched. This CDR3 is built from 14 residues. Germline values: CDR1 KGHDR, CDR2 SFDVKD. Written as DNA, the CDR3 is TGTGCCACCAGTGACCGGACAGGGTCCTACGAGCAGTACTTC. Amino acid sequence: CATSDRTGSYEQYF.

The sample holds one count of this clone. V is TRBV28 and J is TRBJ1-2, with TRBD1 matching over 8 bases. Germline V lookup: CDR1 MDHEN, CDR2 SYDVKM. Trimming at V came to 5 bases and at J to 8 bases, leaving 10 bases not matched to a gene. This CDR3 has 14 residues. For the CDR3, the DNA is TGTGCCAGCAGTCCTCTCCGGACAGGGCCGGGCTACACCTTC. Amino acid sequence: CASSPLRTGPGYTF.

The rearrangement joins TRBV5-1 to TRBJ2-2, with TRBD1 as a possible D gene (6 bases). CDR3 length: 13 residues. Germline CDR1 and CDR2: SGHRS and YFSETQ. Deletions cut 4 bases from V and 6 bases from J, with 10 bases between. The DNA for the CDR3 is TGCGCCAGCAGCACCGGGACACCCGGGGAGCTGTTTTTT. Translation: CASSTGTPGELFF.

The chain carries TRBV18 and TRBJ2-7; no clear D gene. The germline V gene encodes CDR1 KGHSH and CDR2 LQKENI. CDR3 size: 15 residues. V was shortened by 0 bases and J by 2 bases, with 11 bases between the two germline ends. The CDR3 nucleotides are TGTGCCAGCTCACCACCCGAACGGGTTACCTACGAGCAGTACTTC. Its translation is CASSPPERVTYEQYF. The variable domain in full, with the rest retrieved from reference TRBV18 and TRBJ2-7, is NAGVMQNPRHLVRRRGQEARLRCSPMKGHSHVYWYRQLPEEGLKFMVYLQKENIIDESGMPKERFSAEFPKEGPSILRIQQVVRGDSAAYFCASSPPERVTYEQYFGPGTRLTVT.

This chain joins TRBV5-6 and TRBJ1-1, with 7 bases matching TRBD1. Germline assignment: CDR1 SGHDT and CDR2 YYEEEE. This CDR3 comprises 17 residues. Trimming at V came to 0 bases and at J to 0 bases, leaving 8 bases not matched to a gene. CDR3 nucleotides: TGTGCCAGCAGCTTGGCAGGGGGAAGCCGTCTGAACACTGAAGCTTTCTTT. This translates into CASSLAGGSRLNTEAFF.

This chain links TRBV5-6 with TRBJ2-3; 9 bases match TRBD1. Germline loops: CDR1 SGHDT, CDR2 YYEEEE. J gave up 9 bases and V 4 bases, and 6 bases lay outside the gene matches. This CDR3 is built from 13 residues. CDR3 sequence reads: CASSQGQGKTQYF. The CDR3 DNA is TGTGCCAGCAGCCAGGGACAGGGTAAGACGCAGTATTTT.

This rearrangement joins TRBV28 to TRBJ2-1; tentatively, D is TRBD2 (6 bases). Trimming removed 6 bases from V and 5 bases from J, with 11 bases in between. CDR1 is MDHEN and CDR2 is SYDVKM in the germline V gene. The CDR3 contains 13 residues. This CDR3 is CASREGPNNEQFF. CDR3 DNA: TGTGCCAGCAGGGAGGGCCCCAACAATGAGCAGTTCTTC.

The chain is built from TRBV6-5 and TRBJ1-2; D is perhaps TRBD1 (6 bases). This CDR3 comprises 13 residues. Trimming shortened V by 6 bases and J by 14 bases, and 22 bases separated the two germline ends. Looked up from germline, CDR1 is MNHEY and CDR2 is SVGAGI. The CDR3: CASSSVGQRTCTF. The DNA of the CDR3 is TGTGCCAGCAGCTCCGTCGGACAGAGGACGTGTACCTTC.

This clone was recorded only once. The chain combines TRBV6-5 with TRBJ2-1; TRBD2 is a possible D gene (6 bases). Germline assignment: CDR1 MNHEY and CDR2 SVGAGI. V was trimmed by 5 bases and J by 10 bases, leaving 24 bases between them. This CDR3 contains 16 residues. CDR3 protein: CASSHYGGLNIQEQFF. As DNA, the CDR3 is TGTGCCAGCAGTCACTACGGGGGTCTCAATATTCAGGAGCAGTTCTTC.

The V call is TRBV3-1 (or the pseudogene TRBV3-2), the J call TRBJ2-1; weak D call: TRBD2 (5 bases). Trimming cost V 3 bases and J 8 bases, with 17 bases left between them. Germline-derived CDR1 and CDR2 are LGHDT and YNNKEL (reference sequence). The CDR3 consists of 15 residues. CDR3 sequence reads: CASSHRGLAADEQFF. The CDR3 DNA reads TGTGCCAGCAGCCATCGAGGGCTAGCCGCCGATGAGCAGTTCTTC.

The chain joins TRBV10-3 to TRBJ2-7; 7 positions agree with TRBD2. V gave up 6 bases and J gave up 4 bases; unmatched junction bases: 9. Per the germline V gene, CDR1 is ENHRY and CDR2 is SYGVKD. CDR3 length: 14 amino acids. In DNA form, the CDR3 reads TGTGCCATCAGGCTAAGCGGGACCTTATACGAGCAGTACTTC. Translating it yields CAIRLSGTLYEQYF.

This clone was detected a few times. The V and J genes are TRBV7-9 and TRBJ2-7, with D unresolved. Trimming shortened V by 2 bases and J by 4 bases, and 9 bases separated the two germline ends. Germline V gene sequence: CDR1 SEHNR, CDR2 FQNEAQ (reference sequence). The CDR3 totals 13 residues. The CDR3, as DNA: TGTGCCAGCAGCTTAAACGGAGTTTACGAGCAGTACTTC. Encoded protein: CASSLNGVYEQYF.

The table lists this clone with a count of one. The CDR3 DNA reads as TGTGCCAGCACAAAGGGACAGGGGATTTCCTACGAGCAGTACTTC. Amino acid sequence: CASTKGQGISYEQYF. The genes are TRBV6-5 and TRBJ2-7, with 10 nucleotides matching TRBD1. The CDR3 is 15 residues long. The V segment lost 7 bases and the J segment 1 base; nucleotides outside the gene matches: 7. Per the germline V gene, CDR1 is MNHEY and CDR2 is SVGAGI.

The chain couples TRBV7-2 to TRBJ2-7; TRBD1 agrees at 9 bases. The CDR3 has 19 residues. The V gene end was trimmed by 5 bases and the J gene end by 2 bases; junction bases not matched to a gene: 19. Germline V gives CDR1 SGHTA, CDR2 FQGNSA. The CDR3 coding sequence is TGTGCCAGCAGCCCCTGGGCGGGACAGGGTGTCGGAGGGGCCTACGAGCAGTACTTC. Protein sequence: CASSPWAGQGVGGAYEQYF.

The genes are TRBV9 and TRBJ2-7; 7 bases align to TRBD1. Per germline, CDR1 SGDLS and CDR2 YYNGEE. The V and J ends lost 0 bases and 3 bases, in that order; junction bases with no gene match: 9. The CDR3 consists of 16 residues. CDR3 DNA: TGTGCCAGCAGCGTAGAAGGGGGACAGAGGATCTACGAGCAGTACTTC. This sequence encodes CASSVEGGQRIYEQYF. Variable domain in full (rest from reference TRBV9 and TRBJ2-7): DSGVTQTPKHLITATGQRVTLRCSPRSGDLSVYWYQQSLDQGLQFLIQYYNGEERAKGNILERFSAQQFPDLHSELNLSSLELGDSALYFCASSVEGGQRIYEQYFGPGTRLTVT.

The J gene is TRBJ1-5, the V gene TRBV27; D is unresolved. There are 16 residues in the CDR3. The germline V gene has CDR1 MNHEY and CDR2 SMNVEV (reference sequence). V was trimmed by 4 bases and J by 2 bases, leaving 15 bases between them. The CDR3 sequence: CASSSLGGSGNQPQHF. The CDR3 coding sequence is TGTGCCAGCAGTTCCCTGGGAGGGAGTGGCAATCAGCCCCAGCATTTT.

The chain uses TRBV19 and TRBJ2-1; 7 bases match TRBD2. With V trimmed by 3 bases and J by 6 bases, 11 bases remained unmatched. Looked up from germline, CDR1 is LNHDA and CDR2 is SQIVND (reference sequence). CDR3 size: 16 residues. CDR3 in amino acids: CASSMGLAAGSNEQFF. CDR3 DNA: TGTGCCAGTAGTATGGGGCTAGCGGCGGGCAGCAATGAGCAGTTCTTC.

The chain is built from TRBV28 and TRBJ1-2, with 7 bases matching TRBD1. The V gene end was trimmed by 4 bases and the J gene end by 2 bases; junction bases not matched to a gene: 10. Per the germline V gene, CDR1 is MDHEN and CDR2 is SYDVKM. The CDR3 runs 16 residues. The CDR3 DNA reads TGTGCCAGCAGTTCCCCCGGGCAGGGGGGAAACTATGGCTACACCTTC. Translated: CASSSPGQGGNYGYTF.

This sequence joins TRBV5-1 and TRBJ1-3; no reliable D call. The CDR3 has 13 residues. The ends were cut back, 5 bases at V and 0 bases at J, with 6 bases in the middle. CDR1 SGHRS and CDR2 YFSETQ come from the germline V gene. The CDR3 is CASRIDSGNTIYF. The CDR3 coding sequence is TGCGCCAGCAGGATAGACTCTGGAAACACCATATATTTT.

This chain uses TRBV10-3 with TRBJ1-2; weak D call: TRBD1 (5 bases). Trimming removed 6 bases at V and 0 bases at J, with 8 bases between. This CDR3 has 13 amino acids. Germline lookup yields CDR1 ENHRY and CDR2 SYGVKD. Here the CDR3 DNA reads TGTGCCATCAGGACAGCATCTAACTATGGCTACACCTTC. Translating gives CAIRTASNYGYTF.

This chain connects TRBV27 to TRBJ1-5; D is unresolved. CDR1 is MNHEY, CDR2 SMNVEV, per germline (reference sequence). Deletions cut 3 bases from V and 3 bases from J, with 9 bases between. This CDR3 region has 14 residues. The CDR3 region has the DNA TGTGCCAGCAGTTTCCGAGGGTTCAATCAGCCCCAGCATTTT. It encodes CASSFRGFNQPQHF.

This clone was detected only once. The genes are TRBV7-9 and TRBJ2-6; D not resolved. The CDR3 loop spans 14 amino acids. Looked up from germline, CDR1 is SEHNR and CDR2 is FQNEAQ (reference sequence). The V gene lost 8 bases and the J gene lost 1 base, with 9 bases spanning the gap. The CDR3 loop reads CASPPYSGANVLTF. In DNA, the CDR3 is TGTGCCAGCCCCCCTTATTCTGGGGCCAACGTCCTGACTTTC.

V usage is TRBV7-2 and J usage is TRBJ2-3; 7 nucleotides agree with TRBD2. This CDR3 region has 16 residues. Germline-derived CDR1 and CDR2 are SGHTA and FQGNSA. V lost 3 bases to trimming and J lost 2 bases; unmatched junction nucleotides: 8. The chain's CDR3 is CASSFDSGVNTDTQYF. In DNA form, the CDR3 reads TGTGCCAGCAGCTTTGACAGCGGGGTTAACACAGATACGCAGTATTTT.

The rearrangement joins TRBV19 to TRBJ1-2; D unresolved. Germline V gives CDR1 LNHDA, CDR2 SQIVND (reference sequence). Trimming cost V 3 bases and J 6 bases, with 11 bases left between them. The CDR3 extends over 13 amino acids. For the CDR3, the DNA is TGTGCCAGTAGTATGACCCGACGGGATGGCTACACCTTC. Residues: CASSMTRRDGYTF.

In DNA form, the CDR3 reads TGCGCCAGCAGTCACGGACTAGCGGGGGAAAGCTCCTACAATGAGCAGTTCTTC. Translating it yields CASSHGLAGESSYNEQFF. The V gene is TRBV5-1, the J gene TRBJ2-1, with 13 bases identical to TRBD2. The CDR3 extends over 18 amino acids. Germline V gene lookup returns CDR1 SGHRS and CDR2 YFSETQ. Trimming at V came to 5 bases and at J to 0 bases, leaving 8 bases not matched to a gene.

The chain employs TRBV11-2 and TRBJ2-7; 10 positions match TRBD2. V was pared by 3 bases and J by 1 base, with 6 bases of the junction left unmatched. CDR1 is SGHAT and CDR2 is FQNNGV in the germline V gene. This CDR3 has 16 residues. In DNA, the CDR3 is TGTGCCAGCAGCTTTAGGACTAGCGGTCCGTCCTACGAGCAGTACTTC. This encodes CASSFRTSGPSYEQYF.

This chain uses TRBV4-1 with TRBJ1-1; D is possibly TRBD1 (5 bases). This CDR3 has 14 residues. The germline V and J ends were trimmed by 2 bases and 6 bases, with 13 bases remaining between them. CDR1 MGHRA and CDR2 YSYEKL come from the germline V gene. CDR3: CASSQPEGRSEAFF. In nucleotides, the CDR3 is TGCGCCAGCAGCCAACCGGAGGGGCGATCTGAAGCTTTCTTT.